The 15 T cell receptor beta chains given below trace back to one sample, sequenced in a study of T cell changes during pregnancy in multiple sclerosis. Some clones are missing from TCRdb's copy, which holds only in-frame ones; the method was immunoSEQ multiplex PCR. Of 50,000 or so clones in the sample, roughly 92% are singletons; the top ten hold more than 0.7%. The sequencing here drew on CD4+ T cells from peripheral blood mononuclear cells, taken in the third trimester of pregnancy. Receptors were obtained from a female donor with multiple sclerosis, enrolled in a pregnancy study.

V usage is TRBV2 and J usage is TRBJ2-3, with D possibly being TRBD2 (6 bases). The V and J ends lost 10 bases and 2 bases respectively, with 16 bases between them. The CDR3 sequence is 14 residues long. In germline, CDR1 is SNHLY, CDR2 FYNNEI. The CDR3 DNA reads TGTGCCACTTCCGCACGGGGGACCACAGATACGCAGTATTTT. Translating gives CATSARGTTDTQYF.

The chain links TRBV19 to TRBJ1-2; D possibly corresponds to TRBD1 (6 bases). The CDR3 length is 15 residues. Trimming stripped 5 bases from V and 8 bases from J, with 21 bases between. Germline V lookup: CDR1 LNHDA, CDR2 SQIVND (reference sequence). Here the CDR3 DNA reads TGTGCCAGTAGTTTCTCCGGAAGGACAGCCACCGGCTACACCTTC. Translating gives CASSFSGRTATGYTF.

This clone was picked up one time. CDR3 protein: CASSPQPERVNEKLFF. DNA of the CDR3: TGCGCCAGCAGCCCTCAACCCGAACGGGTTAATGAAAAACTGTTTTTT. V and J are TRBV4-3 and TRBJ1-4; D is unclear. This CDR3 region has 16 residues. The V gene lost 4 bases and the J gene lost 4 bases, with 16 bases spanning the gap. Germline values: CDR1 LGHNA, CDR2 YSLEER.

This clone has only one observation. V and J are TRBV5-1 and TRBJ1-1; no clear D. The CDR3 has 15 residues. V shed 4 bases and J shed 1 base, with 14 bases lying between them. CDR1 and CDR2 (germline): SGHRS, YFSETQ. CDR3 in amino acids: CASSTEFQANTEAFF. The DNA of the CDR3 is TGCGCCAGCAGCACTGAGTTTCAAGCGAACACTGAAGCTTTCTTT.

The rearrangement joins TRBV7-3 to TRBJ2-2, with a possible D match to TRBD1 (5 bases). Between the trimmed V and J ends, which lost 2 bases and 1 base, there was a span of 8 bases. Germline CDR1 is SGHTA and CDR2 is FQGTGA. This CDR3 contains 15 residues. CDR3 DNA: TGTGCCAGCAGCTTAGGGGCGGTGAACACCGGGGAGCTGTTTTTT. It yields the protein CASSLGAVNTGELFF.

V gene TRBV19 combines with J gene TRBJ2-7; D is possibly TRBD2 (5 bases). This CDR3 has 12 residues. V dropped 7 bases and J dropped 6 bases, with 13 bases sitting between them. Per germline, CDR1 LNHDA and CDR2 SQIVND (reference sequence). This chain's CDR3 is CASMRVPGEQYF. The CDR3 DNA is TGTGCCAGTATGAGGGTTCCCGGCGAGCAGTACTTC.

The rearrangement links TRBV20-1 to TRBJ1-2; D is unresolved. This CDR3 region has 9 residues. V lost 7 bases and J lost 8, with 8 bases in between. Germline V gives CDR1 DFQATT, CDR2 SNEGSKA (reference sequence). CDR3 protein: CSGGRGYTF. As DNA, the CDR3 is TGCAGTGGCGGGCGAGGCTACACCTTC.

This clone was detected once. The CDR3 loop is CASSSSGAGTDTQYF. The CDR3 DNA follows: TGTGCCAGCAGCTCAAGCGGGGCCGGCACAGATACGCAGTATTTT. The rearrangement links TRBV7-2 to TRBJ2-3; 7 bases align to TRBD2. In germline, CDR1 is SGHTA, CDR2 FQGNSA. V lost 4 bases to trimming and J lost 1 base; unmatched junction nucleotides: 5. The CDR3 has 15 amino acids.

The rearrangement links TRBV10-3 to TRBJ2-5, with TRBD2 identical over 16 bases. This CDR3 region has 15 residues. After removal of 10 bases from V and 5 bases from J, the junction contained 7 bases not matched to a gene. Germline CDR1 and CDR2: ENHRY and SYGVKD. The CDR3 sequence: CATGTSGGAVETQYF. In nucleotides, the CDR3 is TGTGCCACCGGGACTAGCGGGGGGGCCGTGGAGACCCAGTACTTC.

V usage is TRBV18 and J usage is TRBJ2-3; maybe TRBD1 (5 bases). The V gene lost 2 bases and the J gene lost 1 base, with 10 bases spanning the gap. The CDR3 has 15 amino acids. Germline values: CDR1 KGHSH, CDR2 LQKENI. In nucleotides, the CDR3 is TGTGCCAGCTCACCAGCACAGGCCGGCACAGATACGCAGTATTTT. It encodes CASSPAQAGTDTQYF.

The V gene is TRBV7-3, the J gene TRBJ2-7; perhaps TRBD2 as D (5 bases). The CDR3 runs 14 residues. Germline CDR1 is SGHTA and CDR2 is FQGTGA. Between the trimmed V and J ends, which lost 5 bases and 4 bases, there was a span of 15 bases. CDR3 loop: CASSPSGNPYEQYF. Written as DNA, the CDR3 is TGTGCCAGCAGCCCGAGCGGAAACCCTTACGAGCAGTACTTC.

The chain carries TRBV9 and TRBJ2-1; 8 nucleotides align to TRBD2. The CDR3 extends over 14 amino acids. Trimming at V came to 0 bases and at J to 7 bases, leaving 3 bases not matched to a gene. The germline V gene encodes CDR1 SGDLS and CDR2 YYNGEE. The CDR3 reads CASSVAGGPNEQFF. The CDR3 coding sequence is TGTGCCAGCAGCGTAGCGGGGGGGCCGAATGAGCAGTTCTTC.

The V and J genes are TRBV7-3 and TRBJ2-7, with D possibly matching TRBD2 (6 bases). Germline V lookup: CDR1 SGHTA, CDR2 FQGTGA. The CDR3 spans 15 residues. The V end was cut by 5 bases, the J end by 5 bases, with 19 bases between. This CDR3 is CASSPAGGAWDEQYF. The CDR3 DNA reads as TGTGCCAGCAGCCCTGCCGGCGGGGCTTGGGACGAGCAGTACTTC.

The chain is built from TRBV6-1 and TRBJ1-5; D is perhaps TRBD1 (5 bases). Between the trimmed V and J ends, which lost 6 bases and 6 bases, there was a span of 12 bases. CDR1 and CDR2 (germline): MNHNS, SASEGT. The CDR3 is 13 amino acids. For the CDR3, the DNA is TGTGCCAGCAGGGGAAGGGGAGGTCAGCCCCAGCATTTT. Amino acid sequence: CASRGRGGQPQHF.

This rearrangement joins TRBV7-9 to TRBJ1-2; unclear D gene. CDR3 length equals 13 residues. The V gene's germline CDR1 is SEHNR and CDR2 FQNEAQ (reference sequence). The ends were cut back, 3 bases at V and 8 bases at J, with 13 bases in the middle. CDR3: CASSFQDNLGYTF. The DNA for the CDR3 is TGTGCCAGCAGCTTTCAGGATAACCTCGGCTACACCTTC. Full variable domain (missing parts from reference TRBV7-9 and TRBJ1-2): DTGVSQNPRHKITKRGQNVTFRCDPISEHNRLYWYRQTLGQGPEFLTYFQNEAQLEKSRLLSDRFSAERPKGSFSTLEIQRTEQGDSAMYLCASSFQDNLGYTFGSGTRLTVV.